This entry describes one TCR beta chain. Its antigen is unidentified. The data belong to a study of blood T cells in healthy people across ages. Overall study: Template switching picked up about one barcoded beta molecule for each two T cells. The study, taken as a whole, reports: TCR beta diversity per million T cells fell roughly linearly with age.

CDR1 and CDR2 (germline): MNHEY, SVGAGI. This CDR3 is 13 amino acids long. Trimming left V 8 bases short and J 5 bases short, with 10 bases between. The study recruited healthy Caucasian donors from Russia who were aged roughly 6 to 95. Total RNA, at least 5 micrograms per sample, came from PBMCs. The authors ran a second PCR of roughly 6 to 12 cycles using a sample-barcoded 5' primer and a J-beta primer mix. TCRdb reprocessed the 5' RACE reads via MiXCR and lists one record per CDR3 protein. This table holds around 900,000 distinct CDR3 sequences, roughly 50% found once. V usage is TRBV6-5 and J usage is TRBJ1-6, with no clear D. This clonotype originated in a woman aged 60-75 years in good health. The source material was blood. CDR3 residues: CASRTADNSPLHF. CDR3 bases: TGTGCCAGCCGAACGGCGGATAATTCACCCCTCCACTTT.